A selection of T cell receptor beta chains follows, all from one sample in a study of shared clonotypes between healthy human individuals. Assay: immunoSEQ multiplex PCR; the TCRdb copy retains only in-frame clones and omits some. The table includes about 530,000 clones, about 96% detected once. Material for sequencing was naive CD4+ T cells sorted from blood. The source is a woman aged 30 to 39 in good health. Both conserved end residues are part of each CDR3. D genes are given only for firm matches. The size of a clone is reported for some rows only, either as once, few or many, or as a class for expanded clones.

TRBV7-9	NA	TRBJ2-4	NA	TGTGCCAGCAGAACCGCAGAGAACATTCAGTACTTC	CASRTAENIQYF
TRBV7-8	NA	TRBJ2-7	NA	TGTGCCAGCAGCTCACCGGGACTCTTTTACGAGCAGTACTTC	CASSSPGLFYEQYF
TRBV7-9	NA	TRBJ2-1	NA	TGTGCCAGCAGCAATGGTTGGAGGAAGCAGTTCTTC	CASSNGWRKQFF
TRBV5-5	TRBD2	TRBJ2-1	NA	TGTGCCAGCAGCATAGGGACTAGTCTCCTTTACAATGAGCAGTTCTTC	CASSIGTSLLYNEQFF
TRBV4-1	NA	TRBJ1-1	once	TGCGCCAGCAGCCAAGAATATCTCGGGACCACTGAAGCTTTCTTT	CASSQEYLGTTEAFF
TRBV5-1	NA	TRBJ1-4	NA	TGCGCCAGCAGCTTGACCGGGACGCCCAATGAAAAACTGTTTTTT	CASSLTGTPNEKLFF
TRBV18	NA	TRBJ1-5	NA	TGTGCCAGCTCACCAAACACCCAGGGCAATCAGCCCCAGCATTTT	CASSPNTQGNQPQHF
TRBV7-8	NA	TRBJ2-7	NA	TGTGCCAGCAGCTTACGGGTCCAGGGGAAGGAGTACTTC	CASSLRVQGKEYF
TRBV7-9	NA	TRBJ2-1	NA	TGTGCCAGCAGCTTAGTTGGGGGTAGCTCCTACAATGAGCAGTTCTTC	CASSLVGGSSYNEQFF
TRBV5-1	NA	TRBJ1-1	NA	TGCGCCAGCAGCATTGGACAGAGTGAAGCTTTCTTT	CASSIGQSEAFF
TRBV27	NA	TRBJ1-5	NA	TGTGCCAGCGGCCCCTCGAGGGTAGCTGGGCCCCAGCATTTT	CASGPSRVAGPQHF
TRBV28	NA	TRBJ2-7	NA	TGTGCCAGCAGCCAGGACAGCTACGAGCAGTACTTC	CASSQDSYEQYF
TRBV5-1	TRBD2	TRBJ2-1	NA	TGCGCCAGCAGCTTGCGAGGGACTAGCGGGAGGGCCGACAATGAGCAGTTCTTC	CASSLRGTSGRADNEQFF
TRBV18	TRBD1	TRBJ2-2	NA	TGTGCCAGCTCACCACCAGGGCAGGGGGCCGTCGGGGAGCTGTTTTTT	CASSPPGQGAVGELFF
TRBV7-8	TRBD2	TRBJ2-3	NA	TGTGCCAGCAGCTTACGGACTAGCGGGCGGACAAAAAGCACAGATACGCAGTATTTT	CASSLRTSGRTKSTDTQYF
TRBV28	TRBD2	TRBJ2-7	once	TGTGCCAGCAGTTTCGACCATAGCGGGAGTTTTCACGAGCAGTACTTC	CASSFDHSGSFHEQYF
TRBV5-1	TRBD2	TRBJ2-5	NA	TGCGCCAGCAGCTTTCTCCGAGCGGGAGGGAATCATGAGACCCAGTACTTC	CASSFLRAGGNHETQYF
TRBV19	NA	TRBJ1-1	NA	TGTGCCAGTAGTATGGGTACAATACCGAACACTGAAGCTTTCTTT	CASSMGTIPNTEAFF
TRBV4-1	TRBD1	TRBJ1-1	once	TGCGCCAGCAGCCAAGATGGTAGGGGGCCAAGGGGCACTGAAGCTTTCTTT	CASSQDGRGPRGTEAFF
TRBV10-3	TRBD1	TRBJ2-7	NA	TGTGCCATCAGTGTTGGACAGGGTGTAAACGAGCAGTACTTC	CAISVGQGVNEQYF
TRBV29-1	NA	TRBJ1-4	NA	TGCAGCGTTGAAGAACCGGAGGGGAGTGAAAAACTGTTTTTT	CSVEEPEGSEKLFF
TRBV6-6	NA	TRBJ1-1	NA	TGTGCCAGCAGTTACGCGGCCCCAAACACTGAAGCTTTCTTT	CASSYAAPNTEAFF
TRBV7-9	NA	TRBJ1-5	NA	TGTGCCAGCAGCTCCGCCGTGGCAGCAATCTATCAGCCCCAGCATTTT	CASSSAVAAIYQPQHF
TRBV5-1	NA	TRBJ2-7	NA	TGCGCCAGCAGCTTGGTGGGTAGCGAGCAGTACTTC	CASSLVGSEQYF
TRBV28	NA	TRBJ1-1	NA	TGTGCCAGCAGTGTCCTCCCGAGCGAAGCTTTCTTT	CASSVLPSEAFF
TRBV7-3	NA	TRBJ2-2	NA	TGTGCCAGCAGCCTAGATTACGGACGCGGGGAGCTGTTTTTT	CASSLDYGRGELFF
TRBV19	TRBD1	TRBJ2-7	NA	TGTGCCAGTAAACAGGGGGGAACCTACGAGCAGTACTTC	CASKQGGTYEQYF
TRBV11-2	TRBD2	TRBJ2-1	NA	TGTGCCAGCAGCGCCTGGACTAGCGGGAGGATGAATGAGCAGTTCTTC	CASSAWTSGRMNEQFF
TRBV4-2	TRBD2	TRBJ2-2	NA	TGTGCCAGCAGCCTTCAAAGCGGGAGGAACACCGGGGAGCTGTTTTTT	CASSLQSGRNTGELFF
TRBV10-3	TRBD2	TRBJ2-3	NA	TGTGCCATCAGCGCGACTAGCGGGACGGGTACAGATACGCAGTATTTT	CAISATSGTGTDTQYF
TRBV2	NA	TRBJ1-4	NA	TGTGCCAGCACGACAGCGCTAGAAAAACTGTTTTTT	CASTTALEKLFF
TRBV11-2	NA	TRBJ2-7	NA	TGTGCCAGCAGCGCCGCAGGGATTACCTACGAGCAGTACTTC	CASSAAGITYEQYF
TRBV7-6	NA	TRBJ1-2	NA	TGTGCCAGCAGCTTAAGGCCGCAGGATAACTATGGCTACACCTTC	CASSLRPQDNYGYTF
TRBV6-1	TRBD2	TRBJ2-1	once	TGTGCCACTAGGACTAGCGGGAGTGGGGATGAGCAGTTCTTC	CATRTSGSGDEQFF
TRBV28	TRBD1	TRBJ1-1	NA	TGTGCCAGCAGTCCGGGACAGGGGGCCATCACTGAAGCTTTCTTT	CASSPGQGAITEAFF
TRBV11-1	NA	TRBJ1-1	NA	TGTGCCAGCAGCTTTTCTCGCGGCGCGGGTAGTGCTTTCTTT	CASSFSRGAGSAFF
TRBV11-2	NA	TRBJ2-2	NA	TGTGCCAGCAGCTTAGTAAAGGGTCGCACCGGGGAGCTGTTTTTT	CASSLVKGRTGELFF
TRBV4-1	TRBD2	TRBJ2-3	once	TGCGCCAGCAGCCGGGCAGGACTAGCACCTAGCACAGATACGCAGTATTTT	CASSRAGLAPSTDTQYF
TRBV11-2	NA	TRBJ1-4	NA	TGTGCCAGCAGCTCCCTGACCGGGAGCCCGAGGGACGAAAAACTGTTTTTT	CASSSLTGSPRDEKLFF
TRBV5-4	TRBD2	TRBJ2-5	NA	TGTGCCAGCAGCTTGGAGGCGGGAGGGCTCGAAGGGGAGACCCAGTACTTC	CASSLEAGGLEGETQYF
TRBV19	TRBD2	TRBJ2-1	NA	TGTGCCAGTAGTATTGGGGGACTAAATTACAATGAGCAGTTCTTC	CASSIGGLNYNEQFF
TRBV10-2	TRBD2	TRBJ2-1	NA	TGCGCCAGCAGTGACGAAGCGGGAGGGCGGGATGAGCAGTTCTTC	CASSDEAGGRDEQFF
TRBV6-1	NA	TRBJ2-7	once	TGTGCCAGCAGGAGGAGAGGGGGTCGATTGGAGCAGTACTTC	CASRRRGGRLEQYF
TRBV28	TRBD1	TRBJ2-7	once	TGTGCCAGCAGTCCCGGGACAGATTACGAGCAGTACTTC	CASSPGTDYEQYF
TRBV13	TRBD1	TRBJ1-2	NA	TGTGCCAGCAGCCTAGGAGGGTGGGACAGGGAACATCCTCTGAGCTACACCTTC	CASSLGGWDREHPLSYTF
TRBV7-3	TRBD2	TRBJ2-1	NA	TGTGCCAGCAGCTCCGGGACTAGCGGGAGATCGCATGAGCAGTTCTTC	CASSSGTSGRSHEQFF
TRBV18	NA	TRBJ2-1	NA	TGTGCCAGCTCACCACCGGGGTGGACCCCTCCGGGCAATGAGCAGTTCTTC	CASSPPGWTPPGNEQFF
TRBV5-8	NA	TRBJ2-2	NA	TGTGCCAGCAGCGTTGGGGGGAACCTGAACACCGGGGAGCTGTTTTTT	CASSVGGNLNTGELFF
TRBV5-4	NA	TRBJ2-3	NA	TGTGCCAGCAGCTTTCCTTTGGGAAGCGGGGATACGCAGTATTTT	CASSFPLGSGDTQYF
TRBV19	TRBD1	TRBJ2-7	once	TGTGCCACCTCCTGGACAGGTGAATACGAGCAGTACTTC	CATSWTGEYEQYF
TRBV5-1	NA	TRBJ1-5	NA	TGCGCCAGCAGCTTGGATGGATCGTACCAGCCCCAGCATTTT	CASSLDGSYQPQHF
TRBV28	TRBD2	TRBJ2-2	once	TGTGCCAGCAGTGGGGCTAAGGGACTAAACACCGGGGAGCTGTTTTTT	CASSGAKGLNTGELFF
TRBV19	NA	TRBJ2-3	NA	TGTGCCAGTAGTATTAGGACTAACCCTAGCACAGATACGCAGTATTTT	CASSIRTNPSTDTQYF
TRBV18	NA	TRBJ1-5	NA	TGTGCCAGCTCACGCGAGGACGGACAGAGCAATCAGCCCCAGCATTTT	CASSREDGQSNQPQHF
TRBV4-1	TRBD2	TRBJ2-3	NA	TGCGCCAGCAGCCAAGTGGGGCTACGGGCGGGGGGGTTCACAGATACGCAGTATTTT	CASSQVGLRAGGFTDTQYF